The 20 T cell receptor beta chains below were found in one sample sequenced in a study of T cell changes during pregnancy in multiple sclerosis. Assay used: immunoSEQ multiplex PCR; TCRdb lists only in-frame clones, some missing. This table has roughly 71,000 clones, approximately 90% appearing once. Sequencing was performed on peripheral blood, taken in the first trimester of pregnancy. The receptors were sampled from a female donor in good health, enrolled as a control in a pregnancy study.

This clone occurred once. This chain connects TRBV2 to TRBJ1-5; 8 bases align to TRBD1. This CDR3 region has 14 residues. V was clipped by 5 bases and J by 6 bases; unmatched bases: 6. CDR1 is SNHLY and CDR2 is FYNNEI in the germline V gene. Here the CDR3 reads CASSLGQGGQPQHF. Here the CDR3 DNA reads TGTGCCAGCAGTCTCGGACAGGGAGGTCAGCCCCAGCATTTT. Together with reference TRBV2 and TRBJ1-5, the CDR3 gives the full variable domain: EPEVTQTPSHQVTQMGQEVILRCVPISNHLYFYWYRQILGQKVEFLVSFYNNEISEKSEIFDDQFSVERPDGSNFTLKIRSTKLEDSAMYFCASSLGQGGQPQHFGDGTRLSIL.

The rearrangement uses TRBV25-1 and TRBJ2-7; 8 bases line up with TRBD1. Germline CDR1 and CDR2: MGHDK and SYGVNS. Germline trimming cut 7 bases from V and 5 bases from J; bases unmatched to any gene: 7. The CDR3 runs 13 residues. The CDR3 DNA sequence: TGTGCCAGCACTAGACAGGGGTCCCACGAGCAGTACTTC. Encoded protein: CASTRQGSHEQYF.

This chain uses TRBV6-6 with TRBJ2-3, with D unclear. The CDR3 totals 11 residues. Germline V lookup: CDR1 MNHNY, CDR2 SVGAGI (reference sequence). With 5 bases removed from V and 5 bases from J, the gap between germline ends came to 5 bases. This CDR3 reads CASSPRDTQYF. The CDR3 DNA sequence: TGTGCCAGCAGTCCCAGAGATACGCAGTATTTT.

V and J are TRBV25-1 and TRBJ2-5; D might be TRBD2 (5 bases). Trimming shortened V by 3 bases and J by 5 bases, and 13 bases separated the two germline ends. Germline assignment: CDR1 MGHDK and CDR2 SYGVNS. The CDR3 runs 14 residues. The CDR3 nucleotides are TGTGCCAGCAGTGAGACGAGGGCTAGGGAGACCCAGTACTTC. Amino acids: CASSETRARETQYF.

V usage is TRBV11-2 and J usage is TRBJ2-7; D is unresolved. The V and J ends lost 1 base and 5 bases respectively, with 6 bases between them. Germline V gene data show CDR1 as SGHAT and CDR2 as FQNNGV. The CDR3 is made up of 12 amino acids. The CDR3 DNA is TGTGCCAGCAGCTTAGTTGGCCACGAGCAGTACTTC. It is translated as CASSLVGHEQYF.

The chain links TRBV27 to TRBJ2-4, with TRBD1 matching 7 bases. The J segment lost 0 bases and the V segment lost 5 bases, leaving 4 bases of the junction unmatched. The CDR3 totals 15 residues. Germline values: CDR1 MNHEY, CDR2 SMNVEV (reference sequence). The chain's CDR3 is CASSKTGPAKNIQYF. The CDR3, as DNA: TGTGCCAGCAGTAAGACAGGGCCAGCCAAAAACATTCAGTACTTC.

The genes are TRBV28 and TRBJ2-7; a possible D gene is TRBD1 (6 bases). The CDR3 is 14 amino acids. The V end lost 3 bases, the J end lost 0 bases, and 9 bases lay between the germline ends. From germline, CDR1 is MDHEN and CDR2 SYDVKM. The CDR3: CASSLSGASYEQYF. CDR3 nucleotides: TGTGCCAGCAGTTTGTCAGGGGCCTCCTACGAGCAGTACTTC.

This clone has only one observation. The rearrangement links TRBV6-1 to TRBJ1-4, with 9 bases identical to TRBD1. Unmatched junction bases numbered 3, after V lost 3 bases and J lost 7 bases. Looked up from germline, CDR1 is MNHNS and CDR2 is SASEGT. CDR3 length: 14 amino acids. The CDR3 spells CASSDRQGGEKLFF. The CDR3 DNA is TGTGCCAGCAGTGATAGACAGGGGGGTGAAAAACTGTTTTTT.

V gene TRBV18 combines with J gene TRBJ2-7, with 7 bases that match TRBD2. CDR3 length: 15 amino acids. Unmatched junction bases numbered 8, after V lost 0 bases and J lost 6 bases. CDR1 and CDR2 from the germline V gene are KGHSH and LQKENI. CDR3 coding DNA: TGTGCCAGCTCACCACCGAGGACGGGGGGATCCGAGCAGTACTTC. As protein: CASSPPRTGGSEQYF.

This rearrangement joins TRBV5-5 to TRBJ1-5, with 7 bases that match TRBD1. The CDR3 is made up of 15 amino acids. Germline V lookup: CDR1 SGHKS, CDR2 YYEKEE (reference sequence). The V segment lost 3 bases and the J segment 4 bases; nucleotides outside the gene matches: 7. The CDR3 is CASSSTGQVNQPQHF. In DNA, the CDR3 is TGTGCCAGCAGCTCTACCGGACAGGTTAATCAGCCCCAGCATTTT.

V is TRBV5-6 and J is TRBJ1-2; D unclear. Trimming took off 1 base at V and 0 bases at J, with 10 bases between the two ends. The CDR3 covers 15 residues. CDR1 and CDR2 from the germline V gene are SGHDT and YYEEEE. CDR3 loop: CASSLFTEPNYGYTF. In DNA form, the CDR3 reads TGTGCCAGCAGCTTGTTCACTGAACCTAACTATGGCTACACCTTC. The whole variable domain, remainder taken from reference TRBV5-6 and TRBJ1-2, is DAGVTQSPTHLIKTRGQQVTLRCSPKSGHDTVSWYQQALGQGPQFIFQYYEEEERQRGNFPDRFSGHQFPNYSSELNVNALLLGDSALYLCASSLFTEPNYGYTFGSGTRLTVV.

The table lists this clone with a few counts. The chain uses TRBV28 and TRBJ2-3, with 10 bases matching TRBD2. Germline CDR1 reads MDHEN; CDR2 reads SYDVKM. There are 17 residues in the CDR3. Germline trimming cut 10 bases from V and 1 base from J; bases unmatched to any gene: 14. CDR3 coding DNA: TGTGCCAACCAGAGAGCTAGCGGGAGACCCGGCACAGATACGCAGTATTTT. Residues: CANQRASGRPGTDTQYF.

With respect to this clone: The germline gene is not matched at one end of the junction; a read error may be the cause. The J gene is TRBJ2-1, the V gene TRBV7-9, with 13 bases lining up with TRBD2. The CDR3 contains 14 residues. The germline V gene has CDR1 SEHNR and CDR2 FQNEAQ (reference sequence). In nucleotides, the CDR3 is TGTGCCAGCAGCTCGCGGGGGACTAGCGGGACGAAGGTCTTC. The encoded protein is CASSSRGTSGTKVF.

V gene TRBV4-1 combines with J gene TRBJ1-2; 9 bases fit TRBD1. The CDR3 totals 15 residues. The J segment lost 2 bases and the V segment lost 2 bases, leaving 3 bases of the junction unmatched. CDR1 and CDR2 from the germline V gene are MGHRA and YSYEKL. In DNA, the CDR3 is TGCGCCAGCAGCCAACGGACAGGGGCAAACTATGGCTACACCTTC. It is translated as CASSQRTGANYGYTF.

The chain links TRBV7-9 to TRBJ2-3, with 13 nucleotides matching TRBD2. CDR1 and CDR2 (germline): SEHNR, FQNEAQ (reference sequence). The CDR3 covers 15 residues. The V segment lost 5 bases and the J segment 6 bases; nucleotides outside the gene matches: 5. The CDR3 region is CASSRGTSGEDTQYF. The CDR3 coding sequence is TGTGCCAGCAGCCGAGGGACTAGCGGGGAGGATACGCAGTATTTT.

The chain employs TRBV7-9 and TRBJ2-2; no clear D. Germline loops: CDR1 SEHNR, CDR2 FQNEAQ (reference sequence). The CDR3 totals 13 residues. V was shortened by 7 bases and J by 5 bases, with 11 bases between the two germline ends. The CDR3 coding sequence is TGTGCCAGCATGGGCCTCCGGACCGGGGAGCTGTTTTTT. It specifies CASMGLRTGELFF.

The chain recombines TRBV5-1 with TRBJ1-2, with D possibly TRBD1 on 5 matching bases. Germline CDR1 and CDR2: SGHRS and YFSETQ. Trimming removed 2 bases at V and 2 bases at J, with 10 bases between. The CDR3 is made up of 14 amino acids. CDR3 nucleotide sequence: TGCGCCAGCAGCTTACCGGGGGGGAACTATGGCTACACCTTC. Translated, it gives CASSLPGGNYGYTF. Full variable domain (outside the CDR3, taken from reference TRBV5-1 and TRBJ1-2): KAGVTQTPRYLIKTRGQQVTLSCSPISGHRSVSWYQQTPGQGLQFLFEYFSETQRNKGNFPGRFSGRQFSNSRSEMNVSTLELGDSALYLCASSLPGGNYGYTFGSGTRLTVV.

As DNA, the CDR3 is TGTGCCAGCAGTGAGGGGGCGGGAGACTACAATGAGCAGTTCTTC. Translating gives CASSEGAGDYNEQFF. V usage is TRBV2 and J usage is TRBJ2-1; D is possibly TRBD2 (7 bases). The CDR3 is 15 residues long. CDR1 is SNHLY and CDR2 is FYNNEI in the germline V gene. Trimming left V 3 bases short and J 3 bases short, with 12 bases between.

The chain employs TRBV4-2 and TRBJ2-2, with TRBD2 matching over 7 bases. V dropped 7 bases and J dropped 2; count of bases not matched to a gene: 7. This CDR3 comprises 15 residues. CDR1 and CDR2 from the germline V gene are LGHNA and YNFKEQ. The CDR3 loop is CASTYERGNTGELFF. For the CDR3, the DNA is TGTGCCAGCACCTACGAGCGGGGCAACACCGGGGAGCTGTTTTTT.

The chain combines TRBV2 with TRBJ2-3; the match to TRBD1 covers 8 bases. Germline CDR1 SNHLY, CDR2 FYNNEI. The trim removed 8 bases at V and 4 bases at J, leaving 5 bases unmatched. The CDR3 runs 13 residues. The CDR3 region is CASLWTGSDTQYF. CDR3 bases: TGTGCCAGCCTCTGGACAGGGTCAGATACGCAGTATTTT.